The source of this T cell receptor beta chain is a study of shared clonotypes between healthy human individuals. Study-wide findings and caveats: Larger richness was generally estimated for naive than memory subsets. Across a few donors, naive CD4 shared roughly 5.2%, naive CD8 under 4%, memory CD4 more than 2%, memory CD8 approximately 0.4%.

This CDR3 has 12 amino acids. From germline, CDR1 is GTSNPN and CDR2 SVGIG (reference sequence). After removal of 2 bases from V and 7 bases from J, the junction contained 1 base not matched to a gene. Worth noting for this clone: The antigen remains undetermined. The sample has other DNA sequences that encode this CDR3 too.

Clones were read by immunoSEQ multiplex PCR, and TCRdb kept only the in-frame ones, dropping some. The table has around 1,000,000 clones, around three quarters seen once. The split of CD4+ cells yielded CD45RA+ naive and CD45RA-negative memory subsets. The sequenced material came from memory CD4+ T cells from PBMCs. Specified subset: CD45RA-negative fraction. The receptor was derived from a young man in good health. Some clones in this sample may be carry-over from other donors' samples. This chain connects TRBV30 to TRBJ1-3; 8 nucleotides match TRBD1. The CDR3 DNA is TGTGCCTGGAGTCCAGGGGGCAACACCATATATTTT. It yields the protein CAWSPGGNTIYF.